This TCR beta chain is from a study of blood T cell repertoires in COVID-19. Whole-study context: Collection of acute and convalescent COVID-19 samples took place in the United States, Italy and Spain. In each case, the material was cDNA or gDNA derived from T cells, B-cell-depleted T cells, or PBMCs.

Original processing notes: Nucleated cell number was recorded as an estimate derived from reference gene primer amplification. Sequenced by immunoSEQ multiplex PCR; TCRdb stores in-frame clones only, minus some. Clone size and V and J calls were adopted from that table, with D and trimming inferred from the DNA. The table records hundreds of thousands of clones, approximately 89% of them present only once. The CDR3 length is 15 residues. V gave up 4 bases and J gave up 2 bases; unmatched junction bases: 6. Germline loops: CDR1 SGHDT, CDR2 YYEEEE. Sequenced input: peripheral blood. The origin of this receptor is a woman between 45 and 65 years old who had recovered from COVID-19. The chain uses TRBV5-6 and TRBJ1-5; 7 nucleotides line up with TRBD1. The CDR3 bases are TGTGCCAGCAGCAGGGGGCTTTTTGGCAATCAGCCCCAGCATTTT. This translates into CASSRGLFGNQPQHF.